This T cell receptor (beta chain) was found in a study of blood T cells in healthy people across ages. Study-level findings and limits: Samples with more naive T cells showed higher observed beta diversity.

This clonotype was seen many times. Its antigen remains unidentified. The CDR3 spans 15 residues. The V and J ends lost 6 bases and 6 bases respectively, with 18 bases between them. The germline gives CDR1 SGHRS, CDR2 YFSETQ. Next came a second PCR, run for about 7 to 12 cycles, which used a sample-barcoded 5' primer along with a J-beta primer mix. TCRdb recomputed calls from the 5' RACE reads with MiXCR, one row per CDR3 protein. The sample contains about 640,000 distinct CDR3 sequences, approximately 30% of which appear only once. Sequencing used blood. This TCR was recovered from a woman older than 75 in good health. V usage is TRBV5-1 and J usage is TRBJ2-2, with a weak D call TRBD1 (6 bases). Here the CDR3 reads CASKDPLGTPGELFF. Here the CDR3 DNA reads TGCGCCAGCAAAGACCCTCTGGGGACACCCGGGGAGCTGTTTTTT.